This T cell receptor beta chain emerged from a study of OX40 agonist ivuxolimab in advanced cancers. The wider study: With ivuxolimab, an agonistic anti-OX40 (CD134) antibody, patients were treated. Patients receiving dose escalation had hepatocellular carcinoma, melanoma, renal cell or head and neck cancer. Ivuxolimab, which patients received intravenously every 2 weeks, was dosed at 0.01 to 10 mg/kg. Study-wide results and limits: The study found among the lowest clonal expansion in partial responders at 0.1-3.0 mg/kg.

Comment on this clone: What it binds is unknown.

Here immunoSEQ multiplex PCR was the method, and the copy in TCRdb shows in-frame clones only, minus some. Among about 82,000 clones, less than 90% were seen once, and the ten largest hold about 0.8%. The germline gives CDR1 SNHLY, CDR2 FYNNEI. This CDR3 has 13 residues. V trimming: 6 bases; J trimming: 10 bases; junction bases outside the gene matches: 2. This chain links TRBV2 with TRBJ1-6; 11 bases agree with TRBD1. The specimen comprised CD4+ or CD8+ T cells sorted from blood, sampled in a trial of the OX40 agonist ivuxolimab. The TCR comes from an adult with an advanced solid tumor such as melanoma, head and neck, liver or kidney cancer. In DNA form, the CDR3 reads TGTGCCAGCAGGGACAGGGGGCTCTCACCCCTCCACTTT. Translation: CASRDRGLSPLHF.